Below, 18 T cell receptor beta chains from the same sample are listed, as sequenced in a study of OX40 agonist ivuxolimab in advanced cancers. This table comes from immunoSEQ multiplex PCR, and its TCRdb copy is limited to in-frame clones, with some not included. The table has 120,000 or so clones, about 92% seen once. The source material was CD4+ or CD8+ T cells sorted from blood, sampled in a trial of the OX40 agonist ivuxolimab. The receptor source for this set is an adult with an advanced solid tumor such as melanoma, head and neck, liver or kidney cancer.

The DNA of the CDR3 is TGCGCCAGCAGCCCCTCCCTAGCGGAAACCTACAATGAGCAGTTCTTC. Its protein is CASSPSLAETYNEQFF. The chain employs TRBV4-1 and TRBJ2-1, with 7 bases aligning to TRBD2. CDR3 size: 16 residues. V shed 4 bases, J shed 2 bases, and the junction held 8 bases outside the gene matches. Germline loops: CDR1 MGHRA, CDR2 YSYEKL.

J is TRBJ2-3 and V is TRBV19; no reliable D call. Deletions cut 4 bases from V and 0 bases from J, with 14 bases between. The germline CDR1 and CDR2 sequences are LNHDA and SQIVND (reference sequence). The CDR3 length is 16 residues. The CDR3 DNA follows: TGTGCCAGTAGTACCCCGACGGGCCCTAGCACAGATACGCAGTATTTT. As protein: CASSTPTGPSTDTQYF.

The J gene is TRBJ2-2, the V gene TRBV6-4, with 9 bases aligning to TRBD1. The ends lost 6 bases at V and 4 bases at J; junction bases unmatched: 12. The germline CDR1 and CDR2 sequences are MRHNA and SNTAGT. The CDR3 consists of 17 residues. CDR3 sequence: CASSLTGGSEGTGELFF. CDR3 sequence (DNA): TGTGCCAGCAGCTTGACAGGGGGTTCGGAAGGCACCGGGGAGCTGTTTTTT.

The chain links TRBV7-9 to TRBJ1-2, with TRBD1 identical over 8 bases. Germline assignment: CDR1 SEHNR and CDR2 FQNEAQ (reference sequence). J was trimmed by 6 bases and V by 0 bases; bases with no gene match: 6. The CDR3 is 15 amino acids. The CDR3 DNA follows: TGTGCCAGCAGCTTAGCGTCGTCAGGGGGCGATGGCTACACCTTC. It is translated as CASSLASSGGDGYTF.

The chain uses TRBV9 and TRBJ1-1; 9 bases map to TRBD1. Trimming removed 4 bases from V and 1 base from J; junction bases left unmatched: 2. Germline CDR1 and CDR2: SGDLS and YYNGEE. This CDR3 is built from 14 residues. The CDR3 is CASSRQGGNTEAFF. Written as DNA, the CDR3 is TGTGCCAGCAGCAGACAGGGGGGGAACACTGAAGCTTTCTTT.

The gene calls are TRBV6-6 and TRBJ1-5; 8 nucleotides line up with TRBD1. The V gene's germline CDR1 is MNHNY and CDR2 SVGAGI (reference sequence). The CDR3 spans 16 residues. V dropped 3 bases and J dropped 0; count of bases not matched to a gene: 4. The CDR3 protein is CASSYRDRYSNQPQHF. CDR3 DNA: TGTGCCAGCAGTTATAGGGACAGGTATAGCAATCAGCCCCAGCATTTT.

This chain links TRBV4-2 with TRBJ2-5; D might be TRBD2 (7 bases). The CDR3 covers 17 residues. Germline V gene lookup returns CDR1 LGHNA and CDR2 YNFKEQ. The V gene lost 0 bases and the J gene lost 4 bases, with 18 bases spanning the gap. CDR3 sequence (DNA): TGTGCCAGCAGCCAAGATGGGGCGGGGGCCAGGGGAGAGACCCAGTACTTC. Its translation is CASSQDGAGARGETQYF.

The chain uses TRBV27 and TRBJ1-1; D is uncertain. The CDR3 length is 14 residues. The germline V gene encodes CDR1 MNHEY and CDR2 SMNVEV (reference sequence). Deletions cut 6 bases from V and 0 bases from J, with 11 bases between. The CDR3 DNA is TGTGCCAGCAGCCACGACCGCTTGAACACTGAAGCTTTCTTT. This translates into CASSHDRLNTEAFF.

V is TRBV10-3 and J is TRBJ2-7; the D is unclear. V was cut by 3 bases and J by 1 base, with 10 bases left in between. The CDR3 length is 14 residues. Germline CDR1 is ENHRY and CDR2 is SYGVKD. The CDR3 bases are TGTGCCATCAGTGAAGAGGACCGGTCCTACGAGCAGTACTTC. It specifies CAISEEDRSYEQYF.

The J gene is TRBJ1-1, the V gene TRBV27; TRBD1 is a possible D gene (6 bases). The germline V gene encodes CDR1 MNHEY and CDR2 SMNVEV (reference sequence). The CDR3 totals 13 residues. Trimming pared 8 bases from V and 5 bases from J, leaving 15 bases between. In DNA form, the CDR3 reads TGTGCCAGCCGGCAGACGCAGGGGACTGAAGCTTTCTTT. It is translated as CASRQTQGTEAFF.

The CDR3 nucleotides read TGTGCCAGCAGCCGACTTCGAGGGGCCAATGAGCAGTTCTTC. Translating gives CASSRLRGANEQFF. V usage is TRBV5-6 and J usage is TRBJ2-1; D is perhaps TRBD1 or TRBD2 (5 bases each). V was trimmed by 4 bases and J by 6 bases, leaving 14 bases between them. Germline assignment: CDR1 SGHDT and CDR2 YYEEEE. The CDR3 is made up of 14 amino acids.

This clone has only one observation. The CDR3: CATSRDVSNREQFF. The DNA of the CDR3 is TGTGCCACCAGCAGAGATGTTAGTAATCGGGAGCAGTTCTTC. The chain has TRBV15 and TRBJ2-1, with no clear D. With 0 bases removed from V and 10 bases from J, the gap between germline ends came to 13 bases. This CDR3 spans 14 amino acids. In germline, CDR1 is LNHNV, CDR2 YYDKDF (reference sequence).

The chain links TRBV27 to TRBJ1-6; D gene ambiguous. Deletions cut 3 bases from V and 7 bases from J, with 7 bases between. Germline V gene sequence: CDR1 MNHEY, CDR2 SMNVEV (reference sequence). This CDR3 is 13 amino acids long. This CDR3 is CASSFSQNSPLHF. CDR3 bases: TGTGCCAGCAGTTTCTCCCAAAATTCACCCCTCCACTTT.

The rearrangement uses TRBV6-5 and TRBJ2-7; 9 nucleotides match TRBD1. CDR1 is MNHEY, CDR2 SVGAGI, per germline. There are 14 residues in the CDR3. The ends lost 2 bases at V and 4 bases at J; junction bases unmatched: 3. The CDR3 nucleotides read TGTGCCAGCAGTTACGCACAGGGGGCGTACGAGCAGTACTTC. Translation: CASSYAQGAYEQYF.

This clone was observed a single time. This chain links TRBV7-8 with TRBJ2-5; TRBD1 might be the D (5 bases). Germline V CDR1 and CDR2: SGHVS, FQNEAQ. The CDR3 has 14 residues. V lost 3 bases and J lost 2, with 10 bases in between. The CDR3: CASSFWGEQETQYF. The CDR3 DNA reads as TGTGCCAGCAGCTTTTGGGGCGAACAAGAGACCCAGTACTTC.

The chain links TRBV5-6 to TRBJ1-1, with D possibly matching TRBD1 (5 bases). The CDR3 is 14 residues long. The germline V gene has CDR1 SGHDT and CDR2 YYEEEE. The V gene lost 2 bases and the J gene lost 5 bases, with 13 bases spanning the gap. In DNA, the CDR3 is TGTGCCAGCAGCTTAGTGTCCTGGGGGACTGAAGCTTTCTTT. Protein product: CASSLVSWGTEAFF.

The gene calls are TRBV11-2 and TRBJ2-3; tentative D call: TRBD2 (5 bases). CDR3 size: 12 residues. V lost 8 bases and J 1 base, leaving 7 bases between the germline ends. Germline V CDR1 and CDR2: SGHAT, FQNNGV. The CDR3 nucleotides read TGTGCCAGCGGTAGCGGCACAGATACGCAGTATTTT. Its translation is CASGSGTDTQYF.

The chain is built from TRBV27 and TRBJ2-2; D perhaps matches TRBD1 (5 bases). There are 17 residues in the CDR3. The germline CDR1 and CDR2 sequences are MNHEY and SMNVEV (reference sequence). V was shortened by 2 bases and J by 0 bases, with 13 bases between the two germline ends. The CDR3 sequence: CASSLRTGKSNTGELFF. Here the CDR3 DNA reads TGTGCCAGCAGTTTACGAACAGGAAAATCGAACACCGGGGAGCTGTTTTTT.